This TCR beta chain is drawn from a study of blood T cell repertoires in COVID-19. In the study overall: COVID-19 samples from acute and convalescent phases originated in the United States, Italy and Spain. The analysed material was cDNA or gDNA that came from T cells, B-cell-depleted T cells, or PBMCs.

Trimming removed 6 bases from V and 3 bases from J, with 7 bases in between. The CDR3 is 12 amino acids. Per germline, CDR1 SGHDT and CDR2 YYEEEE. Patients in Seattle were enrolled during active infection, then followed longitudinally. Profiling relied on immunoSEQ multiplex PCR, and the TCRdb table lists in-frame clones only, not all of them. This sample carries over 150,000 clones, around 90% of them seen once, and the ten largest clones take around 5%. The sequence was collected from a man between 18 and 35 years old with COVID-19, enrolled during active disease. The sequenced material came from peripheral blood. The gene calls are TRBV5-6 and TRBJ2-1; the D gene is possibly TRBD2 (5 bases). The CDR3, as DNA: TGTGCCAGCAACCGGGGCTACAATGAGCAGTTCTTC. This translates into CASNRGYNEQFF.